The rows below give T cell receptor beta chains drawn from one sample of a study of beta chain features in type 1 diabetes. Profiled with immunoSEQ multiplex PCR; TCRdb holds only in-frame clones, not every one. The table has hundreds of thousands of clones, around an eighth seen once. Specimen: naive CD4+ T cells from blood. The receptors originated from a man aged 30 to 39 with type 1 diabetes. CDR3s include the opening cysteine and the closing phenylalanine or tryptophan. D genes are given only for firm matches. Clone size is stated in some rows and not others, as once, few, many or a class when expanded.

few | TRBJ2-5 | - | TRBV30 | TGTGCCTGGAGTAATGGCGGACAAGAGACCCAGTACTTC | CAWSNGGQETQYF
- | TRBJ2-6 | - | TRBV28 | TGTGCCAGCTGCCGGGACATTGGCTCTGGGGCCAACGTCCTGACTTTC | CASCRDIGSGANVLTF
few | TRBJ2-3 | TRBD2 | TRBV7-2 | TGTGCCAGCCGATCATCCGGGACTAGCAAGTTAGATACGCAGTATTTT | CASRSSGTSKLDTQYF
few | TRBJ2-1 | TRBD1 | TRBV19 | TGTGCCAGTAGTAGAACAGGGGACTCCTACAATGAGCAGTTCTTC | CASSRTGDSYNEQFF
- | TRBJ1-2 | TRBD1 | TRBV6-5 | TGTGCCAGCAGGAGAGACAGGGAAGGCTATGGCTACACCTTC | CASRRDREGYGYTF
- | TRBJ2-2 | - | TRBV5-1 | TGCGCCAGCAGCTTAAATCGTGCCAGCACCGGGGAGCTGTTTTTT | CASSLNRASTGELFF
- | TRBJ2-3 | - | TRBV28 | TGTGCCAGCAGTTTACGAGATACGCAGTATTTT | CASSLRDTQYF
- | TRBJ2-5 | - | TRBV5-4 | TGTGCCAGCAGCTTGGATGGACAGCACGAGACCCAGTACTTC | CASSLDGQHETQYF
few | TRBJ2-1 | TRBD1 | TRBV7-2 | TGTGCCAGCAGCCGGGACAGGGACAATGAGCAGTTCTTC | CASSRDRDNEQFF
- | TRBJ2-5 | - | TRBV7-8 | TGTGCCAGCAGCTTTTCCCCCCTCGGGGAGACCCAGTACTTC | CASSFSPLGETQYF
few | TRBJ2-7 | - | TRBV4-3 | TGCGCCAGCAGCCAAGATCGTATGGGACTGGCCTCCTACGAGCAGTACTTC | CASSQDRMGLASYEQYF
- | TRBJ1-1 | - | TRBV6-4 | TGTGCCAGCAGTGACGAGGTCAACACTGAAGCTTTCTTT | CASSDEVNTEAFF
few | TRBJ2-7 | - | TRBV9 | TGTGCCAGCAGCCCTCGGGCAGGAGGTATAGAGCAGTACTTC | CASSPRAGGIEQYF
- | TRBJ2-3 | TRBD2 | TRBV28 | TGTGCCAGCAGTTTATCGGGACTAGCGGGCAACACAGATACGCAGTATTTT | CASSLSGLAGNTDTQYF
- | TRBJ2-7 | - | TRBV28 | TGTGCCAGCAGTTCGATCGGAACAGGGAGTCGCGAGCAGTACTTC | CASSSIGTGSREQYF
- | TRBJ2-2 | TRBD1 | TRBV6-6 | TGTGCCAGCCGATTCACAGGGGCCACCGGGGAGCTGTTTTTT | CASRFTGATGELFF
- | TRBJ2-1 | TRBD1 | TRBV29-1 | TGCAGCGTTGAAAGGGACAGCTCCTACAATGAGCAGTTCTTC | CSVERDSSYNEQFF
- | TRBJ1-1 | - | TRBV18 | TGTGCCAGCTCCCCTAGGGGGGGGAACACTGAAGCTTTCTTT | CASSPRGGNTEAFF
- | TRBJ1-2 | TRBD1 | TRBV7-9 | TGTGCCAGCAGCTTAGCAGGGACAGACTATGGCTACACCTTC | CASSLAGTDYGYTF
- | TRBJ2-1 | TRBD2 | TRBV11-3 | TGTGCCAGCAGCCCAGGACTAGCGGGAGCCAATGAGCAGTTCTTC | CASSPGLAGANEQFF
- | TRBJ2-2 | TRBD2 | TRBV29-1 | TGCAGCGTTCGCTCTAGCGGGAGTAACGGGGAGCTGTTTTTT | CSVRSSGSNGELFF
- | TRBJ2-7 | - | TRBV4-3 | TGCGCCAGCAGCCACGGCTCCGGGACTTACGAGCAGTACTTC | CASSHGSGTYEQYF
- | TRBJ2-5 | - | TRBV28 | TGTGCCAGCAGCCCCGGATTTGCGGGACTGAGGGAGACCCAGTACTTC | CASSPGFAGLRETQYF
few | TRBJ2-1 | - | TRBV19 | TGTGCCAGTAGCCGGGCTAGCCTCGCGGGTGAGCAGTTCTTC | CASSRASLAGEQFF
few | TRBJ2-5 | - | TRBV5-4 | TGTGCCAGCAGCTTGGAGAGAATCCAAGAGACCCAGTACTTC | CASSLERIQETQYF
- | TRBJ1-1 | - | TRBV29-1 | TGCAGCGTTGAACCTCACACTGAAGCTTTCTTT | CSVEPHTEAFF
- | TRBJ2-6 | - | TRBV15 | TGTGCCACCAGCAGAGATCTCAGGGATGGTGCTGGGGCCAACGTCCTGACTTTC | CATSRDLRDGAGANVLTF
few | TRBJ2-7 | TRBD1 | TRBV5-1 | TGCGCCAGCAGCAGGGTGACAGGGCAAGCCTACGAGCAGTACTTC | CASSRVTGQAYEQYF
few | TRBJ2-7 | - | TRBV28 | TGTGCCAGCAGTTTTCTGATCCGGAGGGAAACCTACGAGCAGTACTTC | CASSFLIRRETYEQYF
few | TRBJ2-3 | - | TRBV7-2 | TGTGCCAGCAGCTTTAGTTCGGGTACGCAGTATTTT | CASSFSSGTQYF
- | TRBJ2-1 | - | TRBV18 | TGTGCCAGCTCACCAGTGGCAGATGAGCAGTTCTTC | CASSPVADEQFF
few | TRBJ2-7 | - | TRBV18 | TGTGCCAGCTCACCCCCTTCGAGGGAGGCTAGCGAGCAGTACTTC | CASSPPSREASEQYF
- | TRBJ2-7 | TRBD2 | TRBV5-4 | TGTGCCAGCAGCTTGGGGACTAGCGGGAGCAACGAGCAGTACTTC | CASSLGTSGSNEQYF